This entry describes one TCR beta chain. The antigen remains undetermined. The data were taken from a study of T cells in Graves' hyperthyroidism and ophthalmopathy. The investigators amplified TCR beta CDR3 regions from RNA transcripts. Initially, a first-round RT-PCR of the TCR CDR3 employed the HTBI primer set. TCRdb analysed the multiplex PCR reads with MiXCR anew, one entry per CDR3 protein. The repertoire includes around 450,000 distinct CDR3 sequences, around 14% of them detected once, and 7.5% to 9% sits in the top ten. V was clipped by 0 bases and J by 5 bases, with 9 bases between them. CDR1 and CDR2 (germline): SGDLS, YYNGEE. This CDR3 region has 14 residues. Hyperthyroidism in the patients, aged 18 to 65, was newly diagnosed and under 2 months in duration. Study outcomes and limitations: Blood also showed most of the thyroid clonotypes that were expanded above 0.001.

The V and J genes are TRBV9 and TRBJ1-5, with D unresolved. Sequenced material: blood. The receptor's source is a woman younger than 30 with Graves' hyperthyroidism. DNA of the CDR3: TGTGCCAGCAGCGTAGCGGAAAGGGATCAGCCCCAGCATTTT. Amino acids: CASSVAERDQPQHF.